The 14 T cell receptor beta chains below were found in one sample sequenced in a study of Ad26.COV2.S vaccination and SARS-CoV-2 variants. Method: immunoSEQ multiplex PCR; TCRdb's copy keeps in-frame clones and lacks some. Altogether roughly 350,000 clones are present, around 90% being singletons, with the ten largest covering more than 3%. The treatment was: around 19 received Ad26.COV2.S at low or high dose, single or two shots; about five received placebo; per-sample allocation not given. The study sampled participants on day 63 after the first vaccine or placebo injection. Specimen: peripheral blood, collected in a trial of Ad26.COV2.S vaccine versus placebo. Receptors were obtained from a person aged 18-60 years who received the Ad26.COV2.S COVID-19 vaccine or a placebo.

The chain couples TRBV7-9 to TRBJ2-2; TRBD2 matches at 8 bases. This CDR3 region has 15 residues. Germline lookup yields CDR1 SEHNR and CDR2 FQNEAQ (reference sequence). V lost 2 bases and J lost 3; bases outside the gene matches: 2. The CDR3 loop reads CASSLLAGHTGELFF. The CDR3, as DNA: TGTGCCAGCAGCTTATTAGCGGGGCACACCGGGGAGCTGTTTTTT.

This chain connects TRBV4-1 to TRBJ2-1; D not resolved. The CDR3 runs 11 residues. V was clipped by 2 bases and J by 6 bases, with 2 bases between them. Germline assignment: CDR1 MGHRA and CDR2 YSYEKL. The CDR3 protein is CASSQFNEQFF. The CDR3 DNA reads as TGCGCCAGCAGCCAATTCAATGAGCAGTTCTTC.

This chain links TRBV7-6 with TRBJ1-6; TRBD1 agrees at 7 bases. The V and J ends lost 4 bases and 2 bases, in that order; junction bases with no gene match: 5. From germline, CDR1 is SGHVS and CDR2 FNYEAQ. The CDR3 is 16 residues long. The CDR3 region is CASSSTGDPYNSPLHF. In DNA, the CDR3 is TGTGCCAGCAGCTCTACAGGGGACCCCTATAATTCACCCCTCCACTTT.

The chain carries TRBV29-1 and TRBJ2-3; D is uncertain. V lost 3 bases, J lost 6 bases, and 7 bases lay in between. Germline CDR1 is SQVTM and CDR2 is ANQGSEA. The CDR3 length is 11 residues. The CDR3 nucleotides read TGCAGCGTTGACCGTCGGGATACGCAGTATTTT. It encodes CSVDRRDTQYF.

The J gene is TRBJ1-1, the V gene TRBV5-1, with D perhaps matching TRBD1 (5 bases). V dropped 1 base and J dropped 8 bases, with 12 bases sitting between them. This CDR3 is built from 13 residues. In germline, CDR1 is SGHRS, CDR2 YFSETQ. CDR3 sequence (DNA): TGCGCCAGCAGCTTGCCAGGGACCACGGAAGCTTTCTTT. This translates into CASSLPGTTEAFF.

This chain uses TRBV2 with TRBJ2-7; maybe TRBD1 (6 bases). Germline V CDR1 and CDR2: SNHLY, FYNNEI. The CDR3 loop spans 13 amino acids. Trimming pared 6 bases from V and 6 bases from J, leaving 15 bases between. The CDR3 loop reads CASRGGQSGEQYF. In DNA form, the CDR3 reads TGTGCCAGCAGGGGCGGACAGAGTGGCGAGCAGTACTTC.

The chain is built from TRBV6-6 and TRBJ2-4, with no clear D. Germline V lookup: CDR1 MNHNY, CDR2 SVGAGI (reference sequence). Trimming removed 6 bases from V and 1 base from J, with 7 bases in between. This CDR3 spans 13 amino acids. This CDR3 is CASSPGAKNIQYF. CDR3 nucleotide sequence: TGTGCCAGCAGCCCCGGGGCCAAAAACATTCAGTACTTC.

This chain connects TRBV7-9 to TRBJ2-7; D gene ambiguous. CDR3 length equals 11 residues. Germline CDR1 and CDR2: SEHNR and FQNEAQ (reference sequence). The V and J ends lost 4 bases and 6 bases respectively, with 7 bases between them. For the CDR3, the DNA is TGTGCCAGCAGCTCACCAGTCGAGCAGTACTTC. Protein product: CASSSPVEQYF. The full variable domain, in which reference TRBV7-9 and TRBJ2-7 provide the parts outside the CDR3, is DTGVSQNPRHKITKRGQNVTFRCDPISEHNRLYWYRQTLGQGPEFLTYFQNEAQLEKSRLLSDRFSAERPKGSFSTLEIQRTEQGDSAMYLCASSSPVEQYFGPGTRLTVT.

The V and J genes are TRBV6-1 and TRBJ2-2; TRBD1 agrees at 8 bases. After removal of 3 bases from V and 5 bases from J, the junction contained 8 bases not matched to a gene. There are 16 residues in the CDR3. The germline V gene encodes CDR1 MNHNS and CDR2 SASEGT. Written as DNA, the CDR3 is TGTGCCAGCAGTGACGCCGGGACAGGTCGTACCGGGGAGCTGTTTTTT. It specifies CASSDAGTGRTGELFF.

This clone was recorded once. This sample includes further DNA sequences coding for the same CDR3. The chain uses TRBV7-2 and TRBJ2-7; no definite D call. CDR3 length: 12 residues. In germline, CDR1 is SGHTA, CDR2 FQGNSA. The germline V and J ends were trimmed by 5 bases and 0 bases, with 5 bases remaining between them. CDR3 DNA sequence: TGTGCCAGCAGCCCCAACTCCTACGAGCAGTACTTC. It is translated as CASSPNSYEQYF. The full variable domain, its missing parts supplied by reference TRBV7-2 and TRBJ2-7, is GAGVSQSPSNKVTEKGKDVELRCDPISGHTALYWYRQSLGQGLEFLIYFQGNSAPDKSGLPSDRFSAERTGGSVSTLTIQRTQQEDSAVYLCASSPNSYEQYFGPGTRLTVT.

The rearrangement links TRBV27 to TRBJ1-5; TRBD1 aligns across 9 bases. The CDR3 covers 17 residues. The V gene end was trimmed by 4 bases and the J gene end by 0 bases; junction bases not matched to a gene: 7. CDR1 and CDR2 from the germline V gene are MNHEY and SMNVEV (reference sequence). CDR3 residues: CASSSMMDRGSNQPQHF. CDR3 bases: TGTGCCAGCAGTTCCATGATGGACAGGGGTAGCAATCAGCCCCAGCATTTT.

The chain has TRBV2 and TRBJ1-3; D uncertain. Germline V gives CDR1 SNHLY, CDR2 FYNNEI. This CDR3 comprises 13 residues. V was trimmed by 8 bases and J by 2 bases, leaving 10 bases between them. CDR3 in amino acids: CASGAGAGNTIYF. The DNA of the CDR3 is TGTGCCAGCGGCGCTGGGGCTGGAAACACCATATATTTT.

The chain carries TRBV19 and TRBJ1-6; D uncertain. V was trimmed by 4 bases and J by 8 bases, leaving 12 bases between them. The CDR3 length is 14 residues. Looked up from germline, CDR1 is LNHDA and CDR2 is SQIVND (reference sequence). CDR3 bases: TGTGCCAGTAGTACTACTCGACCCGATTCACCCCTCCACTTT. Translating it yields CASSTTRPDSPLHF.

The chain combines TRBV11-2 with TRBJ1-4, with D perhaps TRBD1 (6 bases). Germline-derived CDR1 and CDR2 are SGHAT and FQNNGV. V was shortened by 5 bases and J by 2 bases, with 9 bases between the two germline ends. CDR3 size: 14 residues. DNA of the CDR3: TGTGCCAGCAGCCTTACAGGGACTAATGAAAAACTGTTTTTT. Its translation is CASSLTGTNEKLFF.